The clone carrying this T cell receptor (beta chain) was seen repeatedly, ten times or more. Its cognate antigen is unknown. The record originates from a study of CD8 T cells in ankylosing spondylitis. Preparation of TCR beta libraries was done by quantitative 5'-RACE with molecular barcodes. TCRdb re-called the 5' RACE reads through MiXCR, storing one row per CDR3 protein. Of about 360,000 distinct CDR3 sequences listed, 20% to 25% are singletons. General study points: Matched ankylosing spondylitis synovial fluid reportedly contained a significantly enriched population of disease-linked clones.

The CDR3 sequence is 16 residues long. The V gene end was trimmed by 4 bases and the J gene end by 3 bases; junction bases not matched to a gene: 3. What was sequenced was blood, either unsorted or a sorted T cell fraction (not recorded which). The receptor was isolated from a male donor with ankylosing spondylitis or in good health (not recorded which). The chain carries TRBV12-3 or TRBV12-4 and TRBJ2-3, with TRBD2 identical over 14 bases. The CDR3 nucleotides are TGTGCCAGCAGTTCAGGACTAGCGGGGGGTACAGATACGCAGTATTTT. Its translation: CASSSGLAGGTDTQYF.